This passage covers 7 T cell receptor beta chains from one sample sequenced in a study of blood T cell repertoires in COVID-19. Sequencing used immunoSEQ multiplex PCR; TCRdb keeps in-frame clones, though not all of them. Of approximately 40,000 clones in the sample, approximately 86% were seen once. The sequenced sample was peripheral blood. The receptors derive from an elderly woman in a cohort sampled during active or convalescent COVID-19.

The sample holds one count of this clone. The rearrangement links TRBV3-1 (or the pseudogene TRBV3-2) to TRBJ1-3, with 10 bases that match TRBD1. This CDR3 comprises 15 residues. The J segment lost 7 bases and the V segment lost 4 bases, leaving 7 bases of the junction unmatched. In germline, CDR1 is LGHDT, CDR2 YNNKEL (reference sequence). CDR3 residues: CASSPTGGAGNTIYF. CDR3 bases: TGTGCCAGCAGCCCGACAGGGGGCGCAGGGAACACCATATATTTT.

CDR3 DNA: TGTGCCAGCAGTTTGATTCCCGGGACTAGCGCAGATGAGCAGTTCTTC. Encoded protein: CASSLIPGTSADEQFF. The chain employs TRBV27 and TRBJ2-1; TRBD2 matches at 10 bases. This CDR3 region has 16 residues. Germline CDR1 and CDR2: MNHEY and SMNVEV (reference sequence). Germline trimming cut 3 bases from V and 8 bases from J; bases unmatched to any gene: 10.

The V and J genes are TRBV12-3 or TRBV12-4 and TRBJ2-3, with 7 positions matching TRBD2. After removal of 7 bases from V and 2 bases from J, the junction contained 3 bases not matched to a gene. This CDR3 region has 13 residues. CDR3 coding DNA: TGTGCCAGCAACGGACTAGTCACAGATACGCAGTATTTT. It codes for CASNGLVTDTQYF.

This clone was seen a single time. Written as DNA, the CDR3 is TGTGCCAGCAGCTTAGGGGCAGGAGGATTCCCTGTGAACACTGAAGCTTTCTTT. Encoded protein: CASSLGAGGFPVNTEAFF. The V and J genes are TRBV13 and TRBJ1-1; D uncertain. Trimming took 0 bases from V and 0 from J, leaving 17 bases between them. The CDR3 is 18 amino acids. Germline values: CDR1 PRHDT, CDR2 FYEKMQ (reference sequence). Filled out from reference TRBV13 and TRBJ1-1, the complete variable domain reads AAGVIQSPRHLIKEKRETATLKCYPIPRHDTVYWYQQGPGQDPQFLISFYEKMQSDKGSIPDRFSAQQFSDYHSELNMSSLELGDSALYFCASSLGAGGFPVNTEAFFGQGTRLTVV.

The chain couples TRBV5-5 to TRBJ2-7, with D uncertain. Germline lookup yields CDR1 SGHKS and CDR2 YYEKEE (reference sequence). Between the trimmed V and J ends, which lost 0 bases and 7 bases, there was a span of 14 bases. The CDR3 runs to 14 residues. The CDR3 region is CASSLAARHPEQYF. The CDR3 DNA sequence: TGTGCCAGCAGCTTGGCAGCGCGCCACCCGGAGCAGTACTTC.

This clone was detected a few times. The V gene is TRBV6-5, the J gene TRBJ1-5; weak D call: TRBD1 (6 bases). Germline CDR1 is MNHEY and CDR2 is SVGAGI. Trimming took 5 bases from V and 7 from J, leaving 15 bases between them. The CDR3 covers 14 residues. The CDR3 DNA reads as TGTGCCAGCAGTACGCGGGGGGGCAGACAGCCCCAGCATTTT. This codes for CASSTRGGRQPQHF.

CDR3 sequence: CASSPPQGTLDYGYTF. CDR3 bases: TGTGCCAGCTCACCCCCCCAGGGAACCCTTGACTATGGCTACACCTTC. J is TRBJ1-2 and V is TRBV18; TRBD1 might be the D (5 bases). This CDR3 has 16 amino acids. V was trimmed by 3 bases and J by 3 bases, leaving 17 bases between them. Germline V gene data show CDR1 as KGHSH and CDR2 as LQKENI.